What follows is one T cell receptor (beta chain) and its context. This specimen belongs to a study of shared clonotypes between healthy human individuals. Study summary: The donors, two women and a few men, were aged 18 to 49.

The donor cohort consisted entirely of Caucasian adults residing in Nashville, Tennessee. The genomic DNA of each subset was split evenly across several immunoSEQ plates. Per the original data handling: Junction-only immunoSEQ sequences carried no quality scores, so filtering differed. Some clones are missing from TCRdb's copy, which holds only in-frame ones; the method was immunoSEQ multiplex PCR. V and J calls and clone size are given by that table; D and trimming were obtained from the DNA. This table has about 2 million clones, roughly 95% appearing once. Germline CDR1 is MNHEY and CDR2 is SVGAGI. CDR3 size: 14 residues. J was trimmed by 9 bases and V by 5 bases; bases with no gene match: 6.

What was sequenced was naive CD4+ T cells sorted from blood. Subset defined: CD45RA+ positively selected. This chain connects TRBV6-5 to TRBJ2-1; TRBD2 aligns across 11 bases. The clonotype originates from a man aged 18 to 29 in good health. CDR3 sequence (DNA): TGTGCCAGCAGTGTCTTAGCGGGAGGGGCTGAGCAGTTCTTC. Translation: CASSVLAGGAEQFF.